The rows below give T cell receptor beta chains drawn from one sample of a study of control samples from healthy donors and cancer patients. Data came from immunoSEQ multiplex PCR; TCRdb stores just in-frame clones and leaves some out. Of approximately 100,000 clones in the sample, almost 85% were seen once. The sequenced sample was blood. The receptors come from a man between 60 and 75 years old in good health. CDR3s include the opening cysteine and the closing phenylalanine or tryptophan. A D gene is named only where the DNA matches it firmly. Some rows have no size entry. The others give once, few or many, or a class for an expanded clone.

abundance	d_gene	v_gene	j_gene	CDR3nt	CDR3aa
-	-	TRBV7-9	TRBJ1-2	TGTGCCAGCAGCGCGGAGTTAGGGGGCTACACCTTC	CASSAELGGYTF
-	TRBD1	TRBV29-1	TRBJ1-1	TGCAGCGTTGGATACAGGGGCGGAAGCACTGAAGCTTTCTTT	CSVGYRGGSTEAFF
-	-	TRBV27	TRBJ2-1	TGTGCCAGCAGTTTATCGGCCAGGTCCAGAGGTAATGAGCAGTTCTTC	CASSLSARSRGNEQFF
-	-	TRBV19	TRBJ1-5	TGTGCCAGTAGTACCGGGGTTTATGGCAATCAGCCCCAGCATTTT	CASSTGVYGNQPQHF
-	-	TRBV2	TRBJ1-5	TGTGCCAGCACCTCGGCGAGGGGGGCTATGGGGAGCAATCAGCCCCAGCATTTT	CASTSARGAMGSNQPQHF
-	-	TRBV5-1	TRBJ1-2	TGCGCCAGCAGCTTGGCCTCAGGGCCAACTAACTATGGCTACACCTTC	CASSLASGPTNYGYTF
-	-	TRBV12-3/TRBV12-4	TRBJ1-1	TGTGCCAGCAGTCCGAGAGGGGCGTCAGCTTTCTTT	CASSPRGASAFF
-	-	TRBV9	TRBJ2-5	TGTGCCAGCAGCGTAGAAGGGGGGGGCGGTGAGACCCAGTACTTC	CASSVEGGGGETQYF
-	-	TRBV30	TRBJ1-1	TGTGCCTGGAGTGTTGGGGGTTTCACTGAAGCTTTCTTT	CAWSVGGFTEAFF
few	-	TRBV19	TRBJ1-5	TGTGCCAGTAGCCCGGCGGGGGAGGGCGATCAGCCCCAGCATTTT	CASSPAGEGDQPQHF
-	-	TRBV13	TRBJ2-7	TGTGCCAGCAGAAGAGGGGGAGGAATCTACGAGCAGTACTTC	CASRRGGGIYEQYF
-	-	TRBV6-1	TRBJ1-5	TGTGCCAGCAGTGAAGTCCGGGTGGGCCAGCCCCAGCATTTT	CASSEVRVGQPQHF
-	TRBD1	TRBV10-2	TRBJ2-7	TGCGCCAGCAGTGACCCGGGACAGGGGTTCTACTCCCGTCCGCTAGAGCAGTACTTC	CASSDPGQGFYSRPLEQYF
-	-	TRBV1	TRBJ2-7	TGCACCAGCAGCCAGGGCGGACTAGCGAGGACCTACGAGCAGTACTTC	CTSSQGGLARTYEQYF
-	-	TRBV30	TRBJ1-2	TGTGCCTGGAGTGAGGTCACCACTGGGCACTATGGCTACACCTTC	CAWSEVTTGHYGYTF
-	TRBD2	TRBV15	TRBJ2-7	TGTGCCACCAGCACTCGGACTAGCGGATTCTACGAGCAGTACTTC	CATSTRTSGFYEQYF
-	-	TRBV3-1/TRBV3-2	TRBJ2-3	TGTGCCAGCAGCCCGGGTGCAGATACGCAGTATTTT	CASSPGADTQYF
-	-	TRBV4-1	TRBJ1-1	TGCGCCAGCAGCCGGGACCGGCCACATGAAGCTTTCTTT	CASSRDRPHEAFF
few	-	TRBV7-9	TRBJ2-7	TGTGCCAGCAGCTTAGTCGGTCCCCCAGGGGGGAACTACGAGCAGTACTTC	CASSLVGPPGGNYEQYF
-	TRBD1	TRBV3-1/TRBV3-2	TRBJ2-2	TGTGCCAGCAGCCAAGAGTGGGACAGAAAGAACACCGGGGAGCTGTTTTTT	CASSQEWDRKNTGELFF
-	-	TRBV11-2	TRBJ1-1	TGTGCCAGCAGCTTCAGGGACACTGAAGCTTTCTTT	CASSFRDTEAFF
-	-	TRBV3-1/TRBV3-2	TRBJ2-6	TGTGCCAGCAGCCGGGGGGCAGGGGGTGGGGCCAACGTCCTGACTTTC	CASSRGAGGGANVLTF
-	-	TRBV30	TRBJ1-3	TGTGCCTGGAGTGTTGCGGGGTGGGGAGACACCATATATTTT	CAWSVAGWGDTIYF
-	-	TRBV30	TRBJ1-4	TGTGCCTGGAGCTACAGTATGAATGAAAAACTGTTTTTT	CAWSYSMNEKLFF
-	-	TRBV30	TRBJ1-3	TGTGCCTGGAGTGCTGGGGCGGGGGGAAACACCATATATTTT	CAWSAGAGGNTIYF
once	TRBD2	TRBV11-2	TRBJ2-1	TGTGCCAGCAGCCCCGGGACTAGCGCGTACACCAATGAGCAGTTCTTC	CASSPGTSAYTNEQFF
-	-	TRBV9	TRBJ2-2	TGTGCCAGCAGCGTACGGTCGAACACCGGGGAGCTGTTTTTT	CASSVRSNTGELFF
few	-	TRBV6-1	TRBJ1-1	TGTGCCAGCAGTGAATCAGTGAACACTGAAGCTTTCTTT	CASSESVNTEAFF
-	-	TRBV24-1	TRBJ2-1	TGTGCCACCAGTGAACCCCGGAGCGGAGGGTACAATGAGCAGTTCTTC	CATSEPRSGGYNEQFF
-	TRBD1	TRBV19	TRBJ1-5	TGTGCCAGTAGCCAAGGAGGGGCAGGGGGCAGGAGCAATCAGCCCCAGCATTTT	CASSQGGAGGRSNQPQHF
few	TRBD1	TRBV6-5	TRBJ2-7	TGTGCCACGGGGACAGGGAGCACCTACGAGCAGTACTTC	CATGTGSTYEQYF
-	TRBD2	TRBV11-2	TRBJ2-1	TGTGCCAGCAGTCCCGGCGGACTAGTGAGCGAGGAGCAGTTCTTC	CASSPGGLVSEEQFF
-	-	TRBV6-5	TRBJ2-7	TGTGCCAGCAGTTACTCGTACAGGGCCAACGAGCAGTACTTC	CASSYSYRANEQYF